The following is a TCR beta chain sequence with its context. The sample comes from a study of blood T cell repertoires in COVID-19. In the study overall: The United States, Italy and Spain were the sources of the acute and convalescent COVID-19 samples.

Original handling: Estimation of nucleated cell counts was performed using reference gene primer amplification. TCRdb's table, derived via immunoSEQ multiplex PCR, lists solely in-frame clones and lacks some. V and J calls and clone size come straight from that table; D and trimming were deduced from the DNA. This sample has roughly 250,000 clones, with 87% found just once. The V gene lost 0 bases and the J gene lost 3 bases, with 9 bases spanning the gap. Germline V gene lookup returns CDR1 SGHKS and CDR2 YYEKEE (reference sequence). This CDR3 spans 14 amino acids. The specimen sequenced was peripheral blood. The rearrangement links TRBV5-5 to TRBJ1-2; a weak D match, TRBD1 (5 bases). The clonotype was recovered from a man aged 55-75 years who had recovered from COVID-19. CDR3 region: CASSLGRADYGYTF. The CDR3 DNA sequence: TGTGCCAGCAGCTTGGGCAGGGCGGACTATGGCTACACCTTC.